This TCR beta chain appears in the sequencing data of a study of blood T cell repertoires in COVID-19. Whole-study context: Collection of acute and convalescent COVID-19 samples took place in the United States, Italy and Spain. Sample material is recorded as cDNA or gDNA derived from T cells, B-cell-depleted T cells, or PBMCs.

Some clones are missing from TCRdb's copy, which holds only in-frame ones; the method was immunoSEQ multiplex PCR. There are 100,000 to 140,000 clones in the sample; 89% occur only once, and 4.9% lies in the top ten. This sequence was found in a man aged 40-50 years with active or convalescent COVID-19. Sequencing input: peripheral blood.

In DNA, the CDR3 is TGTGCCAGCAGCCAAGTTGGGCTAGCGGCCTCCAATGAGCAGTTCTTC. Translation gives CASSQVGLAASNEQFF. The chain is built from TRBV3-1 (or the pseudogene TRBV3-2) and TRBJ2-1; 7 nucleotides agree with TRBD2. J was trimmed by 6 bases and V by 1 base; bases with no gene match: 9. Germline V CDR1 and CDR2: LGHDT, YNNKEL (reference sequence). The CDR3 loop spans 16 amino acids.